The next 20 T cell receptor beta chains were all read from a single sample in a study of blood T cell repertoires in COVID-19. Clones were read by immunoSEQ multiplex PCR, and TCRdb kept only the in-frame ones, dropping some. Seen here are over 200,000 clones, 80% to 90% observed once, and the top ten hold around 1.8%. The specimen was PBMCs or T cells enriched from blood (not recorded which). The receptors stem from a woman aged 45-59 years who had recovered from COVID-19.

This clone has just a few counts. The CDR3 sequence is CAHKPGQGDYGYTF. The CDR3 DNA reads as TGTGCCCACAAACCGGGACAGGGGGACTATGGCTACACCTTC. This chain connects TRBV19 to TRBJ1-2, with 11 bases identical to TRBD1. Looked up from germline, CDR1 is LNHDA and CDR2 is SQIVND (reference sequence). The CDR3 runs 14 residues. The V segment lost 11 bases and the J segment 3 bases; nucleotides outside the gene matches: 8.

The chain combines TRBV4-2 with TRBJ2-3; D not resolved. Germline V gene data show CDR1 as LGHNA and CDR2 as YNFKEQ. This CDR3 has 17 residues. V was cut by 0 bases and J by 2 bases, with 15 bases left in between. Here the CDR3 reads CASSQESGPLFTDTQYF. As DNA, the CDR3 is TGTGCCAGCAGCCAAGAATCTGGGCCTCTTTTCACAGATACGCAGTATTTT.

This rearrangement joins TRBV11-1 to TRBJ2-5; D unclear. Germline CDR1 reads SGHAT; CDR2 reads FQDESV (reference sequence). Trimming cost V 5 bases and J 2 bases, with 9 bases left between them. The CDR3 totals 13 residues. The CDR3 here is CASSPGLQETQYF. CDR3 in DNA: TGTGCCAGCAGCCCAGGCCTTCAAGAGACCCAGTACTTC.

The rearrangement joins TRBV6-1 to TRBJ1-5, with no clear D. Trimming took 4 bases from V and 3 from J, leaving 16 bases between them. The CDR3 covers 16 residues. Germline CDR1 and CDR2: MNHNS and SASEGT. The CDR3 DNA reads as TGTGCCAGCAGTGGGAGTCGACCCACGGCCAATCAGCCCCAGCATTTT. Amino acids: CASSGSRPTANQPQHF.

This clone was seen only once. The chain has TRBV4-2 and TRBJ1-3; no clear D gene. CDR3 length: 14 amino acids. The ends were cut back, 0 bases at V and 7 bases at J, with 10 bases in the middle. Germline loops: CDR1 LGHNA, CDR2 YNFKEQ. CDR3 nucleotides: TGTGCCAGCAGCCAAGAATCGGGAGGTAACACCATATATTTT. It specifies CASSQESGGNTIYF.

The chain joins TRBV7-9 to TRBJ2-2; D is uncertain. CDR3 length: 11 residues. V lost 8 bases to trimming and J lost 7 bases, with 8 bases between them. The germline V gene encodes CDR1 SEHNR and CDR2 FQNEAQ (reference sequence). The CDR3 is CASPRSGELFF. The CDR3 region has the DNA TGTGCCAGCCCCCGGAGCGGGGAGCTGTTTTTT.

J is TRBJ2-3 and V is TRBV27, with D tentatively TRBD2 (5 bases). The germline V gene encodes CDR1 MNHEY and CDR2 SMNVEV (reference sequence). The V gene lost 2 bases and the J gene lost 6 bases, with 15 bases spanning the gap. There are 15 residues in the CDR3. This chain's CDR3 is CASSLLSSRIDTQYF. CDR3 DNA: TGTGCCAGCAGTTTACTTTCTAGCAGAATCGATACGCAGTATTTT.

This clone occurred once. This chain links TRBV28 with TRBJ2-1; D possibly corresponds to TRBD1 (6 bases). The germline V gene has CDR1 MDHEN and CDR2 SYDVKM. There are 17 residues in the CDR3. V lost 7 bases, J lost 8 bases, and 27 bases lay in between. CDR3 sequence: CASNPLFSGVGAHEQFF. In DNA, the CDR3 is TGTGCCAGCAACCCTTTGTTCTCAGGGGTCGGGGCCCATGAGCAGTTCTTC.

The chain has TRBV18 and TRBJ1-1; tentative D call: TRBD1 (5 bases). This CDR3 has 14 residues. Trimming cost V 0 bases and J 7 bases, with 12 bases left between them. Per the germline V gene, CDR1 is KGHSH and CDR2 is LQKENI. The CDR3 nucleotides read TGTGCCAGCTCACCACCGGGCAGGGATGGTGAAGCTTTCTTT. Translation: CASSPPGRDGEAFF.

The chain carries TRBV7-9 and TRBJ1-5, with 7 bases identical to TRBD1. The V segment lost 6 bases and the J segment 4 bases; nucleotides outside the gene matches: 6. There are 14 residues in the CDR3. CDR1 and CDR2 from the germline V gene are SEHNR and FQNEAQ (reference sequence). The DNA for the CDR3 is TGTGCCAGCAGGCCGGGACAGTTGAATCAGCCCCAGCATTTT. Translating it yields CASRPGQLNQPQHF.

The chain recombines TRBV27 with TRBJ1-2; perhaps TRBD1 as D (6 bases). The CDR3 loop spans 16 amino acids. The V end lost 4 bases, the J end lost 8 bases, and 23 bases lay between the germline ends. CDR1 is MNHEY, CDR2 SMNVEV, per germline (reference sequence). The CDR3 spells CASSSTLTGYNLGYTF. DNA for the CDR3: TGTGCCAGCAGTTCAACCTTGACAGGTTACAACTTGGGCTACACCTTC.

The CDR3 sequence is CASSPIGQGLNYGYTF. The CDR3 nucleotides read TGTGCCAGTAGCCCGATCGGACAGGGACTTAACTATGGCTACACCTTC. V usage is TRBV19 and J usage is TRBJ1-2; 8 nucleotides line up with TRBD1. Trimming removed 6 bases from V and 1 base from J; junction bases left unmatched: 10. Germline-derived CDR1 and CDR2 are LNHDA and SQIVND (reference sequence). The CDR3 length is 16 residues.

J is TRBJ2-5 and V is TRBV10-3, with 7 bases aligning to TRBD1. V shed 6 bases and J 4 bases; nucleotides not matched to a gene: 5. The CDR3 sequence is 13 residues long. Germline CDR1 and CDR2: ENHRY and SYGVKD. CDR3 region: CAIRSGGGETQYF. CDR3 DNA sequence: TGTGCCATCAGATCAGGGGGTGGAGAGACCCAGTACTTC.

This chain uses TRBV9 with TRBJ2-1; 9 bases align to TRBD1. The J segment lost 7 bases and the V segment lost 0 bases, leaving 2 bases of the junction unmatched. The CDR3 sequence is 14 residues long. Per the germline V gene, CDR1 is SGDLS and CDR2 is YYNGEE. CDR3 sequence: CASSVVGTGNEQFF. CDR3 sequence (DNA): TGTGCCAGCAGCGTAGTGGGGACAGGGAATGAGCAGTTCTTC. Full variable domain (remainder filled in from reference TRBV9 and TRBJ2-1): DSGVTQTPKHLITATGQRVTLRCSPRSGDLSVYWYQQSLDQGLQFLIQYYNGEERAKGNILERFSAQQFPDLHSELNLSSLELGDSALYFCASSVVGTGNEQFFGPGTRLTVL.

The chain joins TRBV19 to TRBJ2-1; TRBD2 aligns across 11 bases. The CDR3 consists of 18 residues. After removal of 2 bases from V and 0 bases from J, the junction contained 6 bases not matched to a gene. Germline CDR1 LNHDA, CDR2 SQIVND (reference sequence). CDR3 sequence (DNA): TGTGCCAGTAGTATAACTAGCGGGAGTAGCGCCTCCTACAATGAGCAGTTCTTC. This sequence encodes CASSITSGSSASYNEQFF.

This clone was counted a single time. J is TRBJ2-5 and V is TRBV5-4, with 8 bases fitting TRBD1. V shed 3 bases, J shed 5 bases, and the junction held 6 bases outside the gene matches. The germline CDR1 and CDR2 sequences are SGHNT and YYREEE (reference sequence). This CDR3 has 14 residues. The CDR3 sequence: CASSSPTGAETQYF. The CDR3 nucleotides are TGTGCCAGCAGCTCACCGACAGGGGCTGAGACCCAGTACTTC.

The gene calls are TRBV28 and TRBJ2-7; 9 nucleotides agree with TRBD1. The CDR3 runs to 16 residues. The germline gives CDR1 MDHEN, CDR2 SYDVKM. J was trimmed by 5 bases and V by 1 base; bases with no gene match: 9. The CDR3 reads CASSLSPGQGDHEQYF. The CDR3 nucleotides read TGTGCCAGCAGTTTATCTCCGGGACAGGGCGACCACGAGCAGTACTTC.

V gene TRBV6-5 combines with J gene TRBJ2-3; 7 bases are a match to TRBD1. The germline gives CDR1 MNHEY, CDR2 SVGAGI. V shed 6 bases and J 0 bases; nucleotides not matched to a gene: 6. This CDR3 has 15 residues. In DNA, the CDR3 is TGTGCCAGCAGGACCGGACAGGCCAGCACAGATACGCAGTATTTT. Protein: CASRTGQASTDTQYF.

V gene TRBV24-1 combines with J gene TRBJ2-1, with TRBD2 matching over 8 bases. Per germline, CDR1 KGHDR and CDR2 SFDVKD. J gave up 0 bases and V 0 bases, and 9 bases lay outside the gene matches. The length of the CDR3 is 19 residues. The CDR3 DNA reads as TGTGCCACCAGTGATTTGCGAATGGCTAGCGGGCCCTCCTACAATGAGCAGTTCTTC. Its protein is CATSDLRMASGPSYNEQFF.

The chain links TRBV5-6 to TRBJ2-5; 10 bases match TRBD1. J lost 5 bases, V lost 4 bases, and 17 bases had no gene match. The CDR3 consists of 18 residues. From germline, CDR1 is SGHDT and CDR2 YYEEEE. CDR3 region: CASSPTLWTGGIGETQYF. DNA of the CDR3: TGTGCCAGCAGCCCTACGCTATGGACAGGGGGAATTGGGGAGACCCAGTACTTC. The entire variable domain, with the rest obtained from reference TRBV5-6 and TRBJ2-5, is as follows: DAGVTQSPTHLIKTRGQQVTLRCSPKSGHDTVSWYQQALGQGPQFIFQYYEEEERQRGNFPDRFSGHQFPNYSSELNVNALLLGDSALYLCASSPTLWTGGIGETQYFGPGTRLLVL.